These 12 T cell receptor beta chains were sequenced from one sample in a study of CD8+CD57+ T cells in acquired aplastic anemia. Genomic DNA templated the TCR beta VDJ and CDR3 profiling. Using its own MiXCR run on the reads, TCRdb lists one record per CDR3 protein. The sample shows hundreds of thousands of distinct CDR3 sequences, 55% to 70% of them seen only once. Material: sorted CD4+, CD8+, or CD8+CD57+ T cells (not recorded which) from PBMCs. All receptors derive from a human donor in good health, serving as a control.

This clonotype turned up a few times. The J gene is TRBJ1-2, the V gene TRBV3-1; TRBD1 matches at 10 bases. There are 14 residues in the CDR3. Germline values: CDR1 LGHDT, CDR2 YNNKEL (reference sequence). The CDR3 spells CAARDRGKNYGYTF. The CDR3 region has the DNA TGTGCTGCCCGGGACAGGGGAAAAAACTATGGCTACACCTTC.

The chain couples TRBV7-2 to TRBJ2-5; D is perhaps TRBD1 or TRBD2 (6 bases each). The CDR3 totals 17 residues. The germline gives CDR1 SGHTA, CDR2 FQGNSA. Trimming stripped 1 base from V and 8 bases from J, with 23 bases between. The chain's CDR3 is CASSLGWGASMSSTQYF. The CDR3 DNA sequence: TGTGCCAGCAGCTTAGGGTGGGGGGCCTCAATGAGCAGTACCCAGTACTTC.

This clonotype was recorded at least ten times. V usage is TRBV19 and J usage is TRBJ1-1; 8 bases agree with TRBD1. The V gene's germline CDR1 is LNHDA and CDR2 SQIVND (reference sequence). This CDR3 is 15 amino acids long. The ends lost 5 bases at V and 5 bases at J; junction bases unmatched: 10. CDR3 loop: CASSPRQGRRTEAFF. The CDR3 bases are TGTGCCAGTAGTCCCAGACAGGGGCGGCGGACTGAAGCTTTCTTT.

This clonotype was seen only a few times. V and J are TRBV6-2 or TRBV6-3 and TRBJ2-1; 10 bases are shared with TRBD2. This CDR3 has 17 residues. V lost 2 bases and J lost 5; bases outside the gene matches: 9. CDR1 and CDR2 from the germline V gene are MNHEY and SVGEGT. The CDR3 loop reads CASSYKLGLATDNEQFF. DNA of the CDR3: TGTGCCAGCAGTTACAAGTTGGGACTAGCGACGGACAATGAGCAGTTCTTC.

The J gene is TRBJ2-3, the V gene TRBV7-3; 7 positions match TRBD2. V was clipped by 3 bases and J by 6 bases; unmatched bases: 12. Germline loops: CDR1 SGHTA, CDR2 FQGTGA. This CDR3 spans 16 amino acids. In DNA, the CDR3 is TGTGCCAGCAGCTTGGGAGGGGCGGAGCCTGGGGATACGCAGTATTTT. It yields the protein CASSLGGAEPGDTQYF.

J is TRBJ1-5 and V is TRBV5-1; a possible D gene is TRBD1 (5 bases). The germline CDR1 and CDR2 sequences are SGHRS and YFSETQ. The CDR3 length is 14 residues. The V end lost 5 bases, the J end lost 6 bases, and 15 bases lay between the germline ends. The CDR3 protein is CASSRNQGTQPQHF. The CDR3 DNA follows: TGCGCCAGCAGTAGAAATCAGGGAACTCAGCCCCAGCATTTT.

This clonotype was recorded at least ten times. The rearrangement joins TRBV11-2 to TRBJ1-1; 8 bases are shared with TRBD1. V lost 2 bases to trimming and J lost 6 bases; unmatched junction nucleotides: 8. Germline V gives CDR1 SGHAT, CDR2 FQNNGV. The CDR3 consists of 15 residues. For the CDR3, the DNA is TGTGCCAGCAGCTTACAACCTCAACAGGGGGCTGAAGCTTTCTTT. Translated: CASSLQPQQGAEAFF.

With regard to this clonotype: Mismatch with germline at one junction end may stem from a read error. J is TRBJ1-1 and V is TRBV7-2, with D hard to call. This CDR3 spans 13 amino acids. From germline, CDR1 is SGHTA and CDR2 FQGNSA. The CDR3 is CASSLAGEAEAYF. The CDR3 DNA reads TGTGCCAGCAGCTTAGCTGGGGAAGCTGAAGCTTACTTT.

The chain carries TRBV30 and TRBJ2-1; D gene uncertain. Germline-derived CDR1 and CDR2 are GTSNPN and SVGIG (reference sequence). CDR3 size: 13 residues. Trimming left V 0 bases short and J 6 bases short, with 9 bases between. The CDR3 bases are TGTGCCTGGAGTGTACTCGAAACCAATGAGCAGTTCTTC. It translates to CAWSVLETNEQFF. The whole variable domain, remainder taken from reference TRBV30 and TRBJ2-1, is SQTIHQWPATLVQPVGSPLSLECTVEGTSNPNLYWYRQAAGRGLQLLFYSVGIGQISSEVPQNLSASRPQDRQFILSSKKLLLSDSGFYLCAWSVLETNEQFFGPGTRLTVL.

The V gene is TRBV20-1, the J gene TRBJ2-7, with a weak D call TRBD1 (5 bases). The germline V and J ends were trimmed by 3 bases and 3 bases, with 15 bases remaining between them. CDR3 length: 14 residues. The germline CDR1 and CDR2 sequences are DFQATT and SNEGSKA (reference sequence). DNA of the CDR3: TGCAGTGCTAGTTCCCGCACTGACAGCTACGAGCAGTACTTC. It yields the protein CSASSRTDSYEQYF.

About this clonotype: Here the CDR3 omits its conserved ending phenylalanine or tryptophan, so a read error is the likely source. The CDR3 loop reads CASSLSQNSEQFL. CDR3 DNA sequence: TGTGCCAGCAGCTTATCACAGAACAGTGAGCAGTTCCTC. This rearrangement joins TRBV7-2 to TRBJ2-1; D is undetermined. Between the trimmed V and J ends, which lost 2 bases and 9 bases, there was a span of 11 bases. CDR3 length: 13 residues. Looked up from germline, CDR1 is SGHTA and CDR2 is FQGNSA.

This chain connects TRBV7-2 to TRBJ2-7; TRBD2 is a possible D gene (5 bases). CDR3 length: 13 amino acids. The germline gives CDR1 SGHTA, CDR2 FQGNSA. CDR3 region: CASSLVSQMNPGV. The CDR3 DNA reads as TGTGCCAGCAGCTTGGTTTCTCAGATGAACCCGGGGGTC.